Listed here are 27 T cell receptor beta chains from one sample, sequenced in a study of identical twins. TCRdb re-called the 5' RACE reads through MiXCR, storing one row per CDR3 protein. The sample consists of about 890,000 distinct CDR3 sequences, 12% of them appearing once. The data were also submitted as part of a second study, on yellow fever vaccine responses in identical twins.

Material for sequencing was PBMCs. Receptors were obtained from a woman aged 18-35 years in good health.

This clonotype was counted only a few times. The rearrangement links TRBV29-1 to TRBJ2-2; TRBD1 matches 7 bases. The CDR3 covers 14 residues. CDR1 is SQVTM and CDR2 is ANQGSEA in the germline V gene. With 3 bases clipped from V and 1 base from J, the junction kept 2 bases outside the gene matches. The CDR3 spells CSVEAGGNTGELFF. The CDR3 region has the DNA TGCAGCGTTGAGGCAGGGGGGAACACCGGGGAGCTGTTTTTT.

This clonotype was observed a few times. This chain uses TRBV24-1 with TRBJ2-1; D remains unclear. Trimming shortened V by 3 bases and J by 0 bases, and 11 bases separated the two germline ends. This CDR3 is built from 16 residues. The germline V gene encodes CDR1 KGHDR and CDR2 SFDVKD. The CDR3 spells CATSDPTRSSYNEQFF. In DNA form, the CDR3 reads TGTGCCACCAGTGATCCCACCCGGAGCTCCTACAATGAGCAGTTCTTC.

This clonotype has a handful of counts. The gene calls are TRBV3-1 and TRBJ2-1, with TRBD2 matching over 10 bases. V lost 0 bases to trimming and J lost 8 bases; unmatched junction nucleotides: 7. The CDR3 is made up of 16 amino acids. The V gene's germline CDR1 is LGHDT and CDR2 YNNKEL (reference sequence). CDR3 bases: TGTGCCAGCAGCCAAGATCTAACTAGCGGGGTCGATGAGCAGTTCTTC. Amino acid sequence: CASSQDLTSGVDEQFF.

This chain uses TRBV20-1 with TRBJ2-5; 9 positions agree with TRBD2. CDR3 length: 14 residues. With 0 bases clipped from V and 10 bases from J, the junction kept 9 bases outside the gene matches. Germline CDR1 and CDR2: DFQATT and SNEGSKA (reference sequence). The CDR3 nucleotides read TGCAGTGCTAGAGATCTTTCTAGCGGGAAACACCAGTACTTC. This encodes CSARDLSSGKHQYF.

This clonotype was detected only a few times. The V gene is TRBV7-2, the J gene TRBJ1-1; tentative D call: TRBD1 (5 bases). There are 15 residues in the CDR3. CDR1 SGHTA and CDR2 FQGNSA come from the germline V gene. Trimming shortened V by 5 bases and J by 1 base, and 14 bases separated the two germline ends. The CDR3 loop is CASSPIGARNTEAFF. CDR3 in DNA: TGTGCCAGCAGCCCCATCGGGGCTAGGAACACTGAAGCTTTCTTT.

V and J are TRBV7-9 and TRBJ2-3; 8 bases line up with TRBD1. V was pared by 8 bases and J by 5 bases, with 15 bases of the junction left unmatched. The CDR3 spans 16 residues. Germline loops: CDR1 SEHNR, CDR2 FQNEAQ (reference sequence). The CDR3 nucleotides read TGTGCCAGCCCGAACCCGGGCCAGGGGGCAGGAGATACGCAGTATTTT. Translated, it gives CASPNPGQGAGDTQYF.

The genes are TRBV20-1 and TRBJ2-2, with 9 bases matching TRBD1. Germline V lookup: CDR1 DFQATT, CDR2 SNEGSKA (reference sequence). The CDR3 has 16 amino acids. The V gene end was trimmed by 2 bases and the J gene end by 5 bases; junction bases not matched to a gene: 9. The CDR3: CSARPWDRAGTGELFF. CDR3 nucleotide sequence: TGCAGTGCTAGACCCTGGGACAGGGCCGGGACCGGGGAGCTGTTTTTT.

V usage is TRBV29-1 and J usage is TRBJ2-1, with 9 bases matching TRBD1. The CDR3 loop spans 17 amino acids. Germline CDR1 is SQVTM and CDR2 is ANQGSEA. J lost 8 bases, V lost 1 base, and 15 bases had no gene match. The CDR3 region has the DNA TGCAGCGTTGAAGGGGACAGGGTGGTGGGATCGGGCTATGAGCAGTTCTTC. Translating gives CSVEGDRVVGSGYEQFF.

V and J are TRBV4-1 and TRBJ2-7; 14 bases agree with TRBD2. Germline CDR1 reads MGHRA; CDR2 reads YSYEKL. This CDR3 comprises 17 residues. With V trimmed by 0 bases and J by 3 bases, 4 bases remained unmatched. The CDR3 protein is CASSQEGTSGGFYEQYF. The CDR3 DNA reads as TGCGCCAGCAGCCAAGAGGGGACTAGCGGGGGATTCTACGAGCAGTACTTC.

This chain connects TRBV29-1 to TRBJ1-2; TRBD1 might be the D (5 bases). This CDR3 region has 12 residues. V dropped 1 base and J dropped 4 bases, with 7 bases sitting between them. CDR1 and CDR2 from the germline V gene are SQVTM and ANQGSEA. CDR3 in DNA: TGCAGCGTTGAAGCACAGGTCTATGGCTACACCTTC. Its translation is CSVEAQVYGYTF.

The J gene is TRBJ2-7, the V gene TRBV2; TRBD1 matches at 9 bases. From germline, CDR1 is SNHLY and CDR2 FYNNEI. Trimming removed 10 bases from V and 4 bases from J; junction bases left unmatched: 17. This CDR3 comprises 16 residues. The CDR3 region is CAIRGLDRGLIYEQYF. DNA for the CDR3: TGTGCCATCCGAGGGCTGGACAGGGGTTTAATTTACGAGCAGTACTTC.

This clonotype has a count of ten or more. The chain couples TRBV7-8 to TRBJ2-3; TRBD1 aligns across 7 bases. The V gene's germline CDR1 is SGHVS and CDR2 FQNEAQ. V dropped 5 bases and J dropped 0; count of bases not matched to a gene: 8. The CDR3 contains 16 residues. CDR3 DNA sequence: TGTGCCAGCAGCCCCTTGGACAGGCCCAGCACAGATACGCAGTATTTT. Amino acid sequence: CASSPLDRPSTDTQYF.

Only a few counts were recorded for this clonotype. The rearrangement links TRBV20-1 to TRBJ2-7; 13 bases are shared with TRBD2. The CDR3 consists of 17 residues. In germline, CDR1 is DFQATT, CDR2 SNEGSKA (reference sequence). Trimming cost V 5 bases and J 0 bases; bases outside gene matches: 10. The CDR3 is CSARTSGGKFSSYEQYF. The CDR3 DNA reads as TGCAGTGCTCGGACTAGCGGGGGAAAATTCAGCTCCTACGAGCAGTACTTC.

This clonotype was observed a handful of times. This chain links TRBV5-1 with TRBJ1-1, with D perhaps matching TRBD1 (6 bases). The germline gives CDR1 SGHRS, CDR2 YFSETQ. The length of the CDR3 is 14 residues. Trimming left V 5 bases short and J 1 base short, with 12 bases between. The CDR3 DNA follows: TGCGCCAGCAGGGGAGGACAGACGAACACTGAAGCTTTCTTT. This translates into CASRGGQTNTEAFF. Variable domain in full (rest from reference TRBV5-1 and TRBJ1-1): KAGVTQTPRYLIKTRGQQVTLSCSPISGHRSVSWYQQTPGQGLQFLFEYFSETQRNKGNFPGRFSGRQFSNSRSEMNVSTLELGDSALYLCASRGGQTNTEAFFGQGTRLTVV.

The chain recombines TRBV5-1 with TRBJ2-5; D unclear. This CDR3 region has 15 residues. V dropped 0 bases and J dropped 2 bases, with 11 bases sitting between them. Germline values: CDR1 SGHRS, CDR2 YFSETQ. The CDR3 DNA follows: TGCGCCAGCAGCTTGGATGTAGCCGTACAAGAGACCCAGTACTTC. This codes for CASSLDVAVQETQYF.

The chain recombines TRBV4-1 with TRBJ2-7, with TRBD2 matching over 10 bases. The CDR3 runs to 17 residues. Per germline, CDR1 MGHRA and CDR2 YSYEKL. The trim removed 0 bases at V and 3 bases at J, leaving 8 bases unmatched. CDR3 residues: CASSQESSGGLYYEQYV. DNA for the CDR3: TGCGCCAGCAGCCAAGAGAGTAGCGGGGGGCTCTACTACGAGCAGTACGTC.

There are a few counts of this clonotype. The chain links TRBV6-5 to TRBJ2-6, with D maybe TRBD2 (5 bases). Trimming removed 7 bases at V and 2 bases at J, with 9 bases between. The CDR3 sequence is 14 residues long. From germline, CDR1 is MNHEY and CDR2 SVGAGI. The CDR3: CASNSGTGANVLTF. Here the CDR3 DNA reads TGTGCCAGCAATTCGGGGACTGGGGCCAACGTCCTGACTTTC.

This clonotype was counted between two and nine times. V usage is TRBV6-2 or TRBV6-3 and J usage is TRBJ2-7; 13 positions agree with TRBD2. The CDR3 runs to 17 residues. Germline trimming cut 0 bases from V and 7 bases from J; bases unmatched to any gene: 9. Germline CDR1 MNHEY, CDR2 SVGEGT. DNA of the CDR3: TGTGCCAGCAGTTACTCCGGACTAGCGGGAGTAAGGTGGGAGCAGTACTTC. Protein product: CASSYSGLAGVRWEQYF.

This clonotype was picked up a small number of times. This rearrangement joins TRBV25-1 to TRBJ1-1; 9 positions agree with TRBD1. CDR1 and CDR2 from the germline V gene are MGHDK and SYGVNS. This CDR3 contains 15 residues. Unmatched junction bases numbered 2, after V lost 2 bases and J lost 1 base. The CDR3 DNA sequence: TGTGCCAGCAGTGAACACAGGGGGCAGAACACTGAAGCTTTCTTT. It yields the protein CASSEHRGQNTEAFF.

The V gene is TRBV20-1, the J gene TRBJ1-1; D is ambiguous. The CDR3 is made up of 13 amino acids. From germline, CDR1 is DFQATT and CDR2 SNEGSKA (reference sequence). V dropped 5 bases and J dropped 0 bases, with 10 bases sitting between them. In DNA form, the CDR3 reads TGCAGTGCTCCTAAGACACTGAACACTGAAGCTTTCTTT. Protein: CSAPKTLNTEAFF.

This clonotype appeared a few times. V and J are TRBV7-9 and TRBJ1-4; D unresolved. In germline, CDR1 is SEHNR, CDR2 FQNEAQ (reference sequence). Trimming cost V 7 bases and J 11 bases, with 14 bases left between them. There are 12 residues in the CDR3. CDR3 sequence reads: CASMDGLGKLFF. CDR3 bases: TGTGCCAGCATGGACGGACTGGGCAAACTGTTTTTT.

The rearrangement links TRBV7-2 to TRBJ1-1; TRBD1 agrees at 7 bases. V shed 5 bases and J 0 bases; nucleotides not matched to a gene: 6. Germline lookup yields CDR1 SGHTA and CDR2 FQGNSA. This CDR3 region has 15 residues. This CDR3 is CASSTRTGMNTEAFF. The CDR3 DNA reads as TGTGCCAGCAGCACCCGGACAGGCATGAACACTGAAGCTTTCTTT.

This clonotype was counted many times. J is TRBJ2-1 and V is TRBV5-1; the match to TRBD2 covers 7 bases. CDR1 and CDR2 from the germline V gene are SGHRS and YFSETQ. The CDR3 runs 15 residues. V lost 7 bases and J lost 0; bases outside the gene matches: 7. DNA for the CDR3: TGCGCCAGCGGGGGGGAATGGAGCTCCTACAATGAGCAGTTCTTC. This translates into CASGGEWSSYNEQFF.

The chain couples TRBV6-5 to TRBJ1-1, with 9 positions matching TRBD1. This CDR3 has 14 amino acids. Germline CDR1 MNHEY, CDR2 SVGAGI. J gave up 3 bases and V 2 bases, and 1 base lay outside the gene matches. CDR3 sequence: CASSYDRGYTEAFF. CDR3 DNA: TGTGCCAGCAGTTACGACAGGGGGTACACTGAAGCTTTCTTT.

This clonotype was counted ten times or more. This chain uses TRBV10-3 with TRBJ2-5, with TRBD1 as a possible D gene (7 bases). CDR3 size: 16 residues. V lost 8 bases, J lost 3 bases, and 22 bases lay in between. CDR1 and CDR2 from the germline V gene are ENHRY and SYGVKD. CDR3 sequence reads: CAIQGVLAPGKETQYF. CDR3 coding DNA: TGTGCCATCCAGGGGGTACTAGCCCCGGGAAAAGAGACCCAGTACTTC.

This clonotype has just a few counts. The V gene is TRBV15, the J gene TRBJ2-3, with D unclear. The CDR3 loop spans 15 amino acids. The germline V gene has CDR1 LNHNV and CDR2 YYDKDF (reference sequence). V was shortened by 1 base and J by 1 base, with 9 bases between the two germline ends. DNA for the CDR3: TGTGCCACCAGCAGAGGTGCCGACGGCACAGATACGCAGTATTTT. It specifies CATSRGADGTDTQYF.

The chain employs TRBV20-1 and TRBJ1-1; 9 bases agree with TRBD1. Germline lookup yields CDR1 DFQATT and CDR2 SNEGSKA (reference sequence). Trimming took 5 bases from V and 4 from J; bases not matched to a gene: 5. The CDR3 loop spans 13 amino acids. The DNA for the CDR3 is TGCAGTGCTCGATTGACAGGGGGCACTGAAGCTTTCTTT. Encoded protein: CSARLTGGTEAFF.